The sequence of this T cell receptor beta chain was determined in a study of T-cell reconstitution after alpha-beta-depleted transplantation in children. Preparing the TCRbeta library involved the use of unique molecular identifiers. One entry per CDR3 protein, called by TCRdb with MiXCR from the PCR reads. This sample has 750,000 to 950,000 distinct CDR3 sequences, with about 16% found just once. CDR3 size: 16 residues. Germline assignment: CDR1 MGHDK and CDR2 SYGVNS. With 1 base clipped from V and 4 bases from J, the junction kept 6 bases outside the gene matches. Details on this clonotype: Its specificity is not known.

Study outcomes and limitations: Reportedly, alpha-beta T cells present about two months post-transplant originated from several hundred expanded clones of graft origin. T-cell counts and diversity were attributed mostly to newly produced T cells one year after transplant.

The sequence was obtained from a male patient between 10 and 17 years old who had a stem cell transplant for acute lymphoblastic leukemia, so the T cells may come from the graft donor. Here the sequenced sample was PBMCs, mostly from graft donor cells, taken 360 days after TCRalphabeta/CD19-depleted stem cell transplant. The chain carries TRBV25-1 and TRBJ2-1; 8 nucleotides agree with TRBD2. The CDR3, as DNA: TGTGCCAGCAGTGAATCAGTAGCGGGACTTTACAATGAGCAGTTCTTC. Translated, it gives CASSESVAGLYNEQFF.